Listed below are T cell receptor beta chains from one sample, sequenced in a study of blood T cell repertoires in COVID-19. TCRdb's copy holds only in-frame clones and misses some; the assay was immunoSEQ multiplex PCR. This sample yields 360,000 or so clones, of which roughly 87% are seen a single time; approximately 3.1% belongs to the top ten. The sample comprised PBMCs or T cells enriched from blood (not recorded which). These receptor sequences come from a woman younger than 45 who had recovered from COVID-19. Each CDR3 is given with its conserved first and last residue. The order of the fields is J gene, V gene, D gene, clone size, CDR3 protein, CDR3 DNA. A D gene is named only where the DNA matches it firmly. Clone size, where shown, is once, few, many, or a class for clones that have expanded.

TRBJ1-2	TRBV7-9	TRBD1	-	CASMPGGSGFGYTF	TGTGCCAGCATGCCAGGGGGCTCGGGGTTTGGCTACACCTTC
TRBJ2-7	TRBV9	TRBD1	few	CASSAGTGVYEQYF	TGTGCCAGCAGCGCCGGGACAGGGGTCTACGAGCAGTACTTC
TRBJ1-6	TRBV5-5	TRBD1	-	CASSYAGTDNSPLHF	TGTGCCAGCAGCTACGCCGGGACAGATAATTCACCCCTCCACTTT
TRBJ1-4	TRBV2	-	-	CASSSDSSSPPDNEKLFF	TGTGCCAGCAGCTCCGACAGCTCCTCCCCGCCGGATAATGAAAAACTGTTTTTT
TRBJ2-6	TRBV18	TRBD2	-	CASSPLAGVGLSGANVLTF	TGTGCCAGCTCACCCTTAGCGGGAGTGGGCCTCTCTGGGGCCAACGTCCTGACTTTC
TRBJ2-7	TRBV5-1	TRBD1	-	CASSTGVSNYEQYF	TGCGCCAGCAGCACAGGGGTCTCTAACTACGAGCAGTACTTC
TRBJ2-2	TRBV9	-	few	CASSVRMGGTGELFF	TGTGCCAGCAGCGTAAGGATGGGGGGCACCGGGGAGCTGTTTTTT
TRBJ2-7	TRBV13	TRBD1	-	CASSSRGQGAYEQYF	TGTGCCAGCAGCTCGAGGGGACAGGGAGCCTACGAGCAGTACTTC
TRBJ1-2	TRBV29-1	TRBD1	-	CSVGPGRGQEYGYTF	TGCAGCGTTGGTCCGGGCAGGGGGCAGGAATATGGCTACACCTTC
TRBJ2-5	TRBV7-9	TRBD1	-	CASSSTGQYQETQYF	TGTGCCAGCAGCTCAACGGGACAGTACCAAGAGACCCAGTACTTC
TRBJ2-2	TRBV2	TRBD2	-	CATRPAGGYTGELFF	TGTGCCACCAGACCAGCGGGAGGGTACACCGGGGAGCTGTTTTTT
TRBJ2-7	TRBV27	-	-	CASSFSPASSYEQYF	TGTGCCAGCAGTTTCTCCCCCGCTAGCTCCTACGAGCAGTACTTC
TRBJ1-2	TRBV6-4	TRBD1	-	CASSEGQGDGYTF	TGTGCCAGCAGTGAAGGACAGGGGGATGGCTACACCTTC
TRBJ2-7	TRBV6-5	-	-	CASSTGAGYEQYF	TGTGCCAGCAGTACAGGGGCGGGATACGAGCAGTACTTC
TRBJ2-2	TRBV30	TRBD1	-	CAWSVTTGGTGELFF	TGTGCCTGGAGTGTAACCACAGGGGGTACCGGGGAGCTGTTTTTT
TRBJ2-2	TRBV29-1	TRBD1	-	CSVGQGAGELFF	TGCAGCGTGGGACAGGGGGCCGGGGAGCTGTTTTTT
TRBJ2-2	TRBV6-2/TRBV6-3	-	-	CASSGPAGVTGELFF	TGTGCCAGCAGTGGCCCGGCAGGGGTAACCGGGGAGCTGTTTTTT